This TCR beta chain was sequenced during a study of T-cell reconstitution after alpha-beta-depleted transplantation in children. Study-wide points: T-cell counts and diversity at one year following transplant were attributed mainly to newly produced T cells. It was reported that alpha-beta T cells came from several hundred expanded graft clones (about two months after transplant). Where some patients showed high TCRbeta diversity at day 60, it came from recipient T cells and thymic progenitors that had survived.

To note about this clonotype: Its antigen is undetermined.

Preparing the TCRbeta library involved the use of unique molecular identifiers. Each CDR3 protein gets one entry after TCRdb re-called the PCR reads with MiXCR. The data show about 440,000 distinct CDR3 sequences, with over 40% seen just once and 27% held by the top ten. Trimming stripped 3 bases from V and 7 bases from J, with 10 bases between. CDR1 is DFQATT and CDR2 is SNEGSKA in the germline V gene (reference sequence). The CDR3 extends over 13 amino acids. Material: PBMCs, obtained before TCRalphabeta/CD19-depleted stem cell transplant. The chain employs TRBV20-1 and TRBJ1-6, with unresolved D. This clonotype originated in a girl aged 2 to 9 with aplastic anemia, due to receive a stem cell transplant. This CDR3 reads CSASYGQNSPLHF. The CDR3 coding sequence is TGCAGTGCTAGTTACGGGCAGAATTCACCCCTCCACTTT.